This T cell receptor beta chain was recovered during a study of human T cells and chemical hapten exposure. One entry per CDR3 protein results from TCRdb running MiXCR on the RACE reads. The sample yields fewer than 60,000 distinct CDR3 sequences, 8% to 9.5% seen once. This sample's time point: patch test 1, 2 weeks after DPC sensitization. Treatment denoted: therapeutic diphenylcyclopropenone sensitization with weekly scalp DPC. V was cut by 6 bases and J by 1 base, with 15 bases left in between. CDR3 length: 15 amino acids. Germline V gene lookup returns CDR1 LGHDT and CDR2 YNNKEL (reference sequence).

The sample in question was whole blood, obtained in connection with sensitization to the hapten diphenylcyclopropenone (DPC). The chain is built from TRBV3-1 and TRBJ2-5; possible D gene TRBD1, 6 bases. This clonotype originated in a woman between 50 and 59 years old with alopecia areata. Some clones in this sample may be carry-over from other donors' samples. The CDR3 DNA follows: TGTGCCAGCAGGTACCAGGGGTTGGGCCAAGAGACCCAGTACTTC. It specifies CASRYQGLGQETQYF.